The text below deals with one T cell receptor (beta chain). The data originate from a study of blood T cell repertoires in COVID-19. On the study more broadly: There were acute and convalescent COVID-19 samples, and they came from the United States, Italy and Spain.

This CDR3 has 15 residues. Trimming at V came to 5 bases and at J to 4 bases, leaving 8 bases not matched to a gene. The germline gives CDR1 SGHRS, CDR2 YFSETQ. In the authors' methods: How many nucleated cells were present was estimated from reference gene primer amplification. Libraries were prepared by immunoSEQ multiplex PCR; TCRdb keeps only in-frame clonotypes and omits some of them. D and trimming come from the DNA, and the V and J calls and clone size come from that table. The sample holds hundreds of thousands of clones; 85% are singletons and the top ten take over 3.5%. The chain carries TRBV5-1 and TRBJ2-1; 8 positions match TRBD2. Material for sequencing was peripheral blood. The source is a woman aged 45-65 years with active or convalescent COVID-19. CDR3 DNA: TGCGCCAGCAGTTCAAGCGGGAGCTTTTACAATGAGCAGTTCTTC. Residues: CASSSSGSFYNEQFF.